The clone carrying this T cell receptor (beta chain) was recorded at least ten times. The antigen is not known. The data belong to a study of breast tumors, draining lymph nodes, adjacent tissues. The lymph nodes were axillary draining lymph nodes from breast cancer patients. TCRdb reanalysed the multiplex PCR reads using MiXCR and keeps one entry per CDR3 protein. The data show about 180,000 distinct CDR3 sequences, about 30% seen once. General study points: Tumor TCR diversity was below lymph nodes but above nontumor tissue. The data were judged consistent with most tumor T cells coming from lymph node and expanding in tumor. Compared with basal-like, luminal-like tumors shared significantly more repertoire with nontumor tissue. Tumor T cell lymph node origin was a supported hypothesis, not proven.

The V and J ends lost 5 bases and 2 bases, in that order; junction bases with no gene match: 5. Germline V gene sequence: CDR1 SEHNR, CDR2 FQNEAQ (reference sequence). This CDR3 is built from 15 residues. This sequence was found in a female donor with breast cancer. Some clones in this sample may be carry-over from other donors' samples. This chain links TRBV7-9 with TRBJ2-7; 11 bases fit TRBD2. Sequenced input: axillary lymph node tissue. CDR3 DNA: TGTGCCAGCAGCCGGGGACTAGCGGACGCCTACGAGCAGTACTTC. Translation gives CASSRGLADAYEQYF.